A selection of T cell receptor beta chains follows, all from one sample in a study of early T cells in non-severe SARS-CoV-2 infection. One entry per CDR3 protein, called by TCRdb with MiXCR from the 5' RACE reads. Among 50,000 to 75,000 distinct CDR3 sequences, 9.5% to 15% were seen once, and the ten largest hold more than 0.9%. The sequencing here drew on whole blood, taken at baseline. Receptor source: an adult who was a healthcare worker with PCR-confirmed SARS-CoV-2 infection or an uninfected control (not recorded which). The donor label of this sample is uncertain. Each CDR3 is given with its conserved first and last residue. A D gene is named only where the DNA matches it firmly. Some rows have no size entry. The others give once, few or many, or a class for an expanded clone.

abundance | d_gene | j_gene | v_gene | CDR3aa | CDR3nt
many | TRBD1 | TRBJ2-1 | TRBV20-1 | CSAGGWGQVPYPSYNEQFF | TGCAGTGCTGGAGGTTGGGGACAGGTTCCATATCCCTCCTACAATGAGCAGTTCTTC
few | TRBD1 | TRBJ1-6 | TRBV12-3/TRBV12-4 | CASSRGSYNSPLHF | TGTGCCAGCAGCAGGGGGTCCTATAATTCACCCCTCCACTTT
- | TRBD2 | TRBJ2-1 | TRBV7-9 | CASSAGRLAGANEQFF | TGTGCCAGCAGCGCCGGAAGACTAGCGGGGGCGAATGAGCAGTTCTTC
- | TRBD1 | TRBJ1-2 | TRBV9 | CASSVPTGGNYGYTF | TGTGCCAGCAGCGTCCCTACAGGGGGCAACTATGGCTACACCTTC
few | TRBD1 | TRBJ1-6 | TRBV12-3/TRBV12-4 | CASSPGTVTSSPLHF | TGTGCCAGCAGTCCCGGGACAGTGACGAGTTCACCCCTCCACTTT
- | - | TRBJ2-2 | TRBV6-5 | CATPPSWGNTGELFF | TGTGCCACCCCCCCTAGTTGGGGGAACACCGGGGAGCTGTTTTTT
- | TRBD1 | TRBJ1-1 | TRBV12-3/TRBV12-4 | CASSLDRGNTEAFF | TGTGCCAGCAGTCTCGACAGGGGTAACACTGAAGCTTTCTTT
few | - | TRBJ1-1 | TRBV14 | CASSQGMNTEAFF | TGTGCCAGCAGCCAGGGGATGAACACTGAAGCTTTCTTT
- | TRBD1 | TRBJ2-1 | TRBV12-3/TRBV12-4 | CASSLATGGENEQFF | TGTGCCAGCAGTTTAGCGACAGGGGGCGAAAATGAGCAGTTCTTC
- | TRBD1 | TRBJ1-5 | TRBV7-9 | CASSGRDRLYSNQPQHF | TGTGCCAGCAGCGGCCGGGACAGGCTTTATAGCAATCAGCCCCAGCATTTT
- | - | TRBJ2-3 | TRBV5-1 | CASSFVGGATDTQYF | TGCGCCAGCAGCTTCGTCGGCGGGGCCACAGATACGCAGTATTTT
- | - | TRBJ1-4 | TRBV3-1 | CASSHGGVREKLFF | TGTGCCAGCAGCCACGGAGGAGTTCGCGAAAAACTGTTTTTT
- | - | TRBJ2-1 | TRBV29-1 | CSGVKTGSNEQFF | TGCAGCGGAGTAAAAACAGGGAGCAATGAGCAGTTCTTC
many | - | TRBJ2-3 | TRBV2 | CASTSRVDTQYF | TGTGCCAGTACAAGTCGGGTGGATACGCAGTATTTT
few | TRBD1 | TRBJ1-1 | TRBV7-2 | CASSLALGQGNTEAFF | TGTGCCAGCAGCTTAGCGCTAGGACAGGGGAACACTGAAGCTTTCTTT
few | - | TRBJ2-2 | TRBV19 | CASSITGETPELFF | TGTGCCAGTAGTATTACCGGGGAGACACCGGAGCTGTTTTTT
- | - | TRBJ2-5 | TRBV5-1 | CASSLVVSETQYF | TGCGCCAGCAGCTTGGTGGTTTCAGAGACCCAGTACTTC
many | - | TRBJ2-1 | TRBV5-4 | CASSFSLLEQFF | TGTGCCAGCAGCTTTAGTTTACTTGAGCAGTTCTTC
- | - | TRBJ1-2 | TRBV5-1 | CASSSDHRAYGYTF | TGCGCCAGCAGCTCTGATCACAGGGCCTATGGCTACACCTTC
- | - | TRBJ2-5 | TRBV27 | CASSFSLRETQYF | TGTGCCAGCAGTTTCAGCCTGAGGGAGACCCAGTACTTC
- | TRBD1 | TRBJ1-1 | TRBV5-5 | CASSLTQGRKDTEAFF | TGTGCCAGCAGCTTAACACAGGGGCGGAAGGACACTGAAGCTTTCTTT
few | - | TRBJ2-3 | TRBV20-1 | CSAPTWVSSTDTQYF | TGCAGTGCCCCAACTTGGGTTAGCTCCACAGATACGCAGTATTTT
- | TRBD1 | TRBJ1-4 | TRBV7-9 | CASSPGQGVGYEKLFF | TGTGCCAGCAGCCCCGGACAGGGGGTTGGTTACGAAAAACTGTTTTTT
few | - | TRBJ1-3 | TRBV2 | CASSEIQAFSGNTIYF | TGTGCCAGCAGTGAAATCCAGGCTTTCTCTGGAAACACCATATATTTT
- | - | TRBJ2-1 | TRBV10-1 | CASSGMGRSSYNEQFF | TGCGCCAGCAGTGGTATGGGACGAAGCTCCTACAATGAGCAGTTCTTC
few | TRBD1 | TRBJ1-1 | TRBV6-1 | CASGFRDRGTEAFF | TGTGCCAGCGGGTTTCGGGACAGGGGGACTGAAGCTTTCTTT
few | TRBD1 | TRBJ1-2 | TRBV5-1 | CASSSMGQGTYGYTF | TGCGCCAGCAGCTCGATGGGACAGGGAACCTATGGCTACACCTTC